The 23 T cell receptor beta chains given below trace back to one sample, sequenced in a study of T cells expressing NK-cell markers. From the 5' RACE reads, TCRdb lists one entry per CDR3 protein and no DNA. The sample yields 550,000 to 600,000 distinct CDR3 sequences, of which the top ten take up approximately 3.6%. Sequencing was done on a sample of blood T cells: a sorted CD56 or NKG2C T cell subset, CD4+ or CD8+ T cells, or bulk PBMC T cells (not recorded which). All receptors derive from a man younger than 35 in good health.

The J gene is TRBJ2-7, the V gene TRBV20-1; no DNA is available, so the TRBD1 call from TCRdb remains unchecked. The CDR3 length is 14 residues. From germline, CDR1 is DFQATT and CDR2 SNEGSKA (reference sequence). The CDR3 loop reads CSGTGGAEIDEQYF.

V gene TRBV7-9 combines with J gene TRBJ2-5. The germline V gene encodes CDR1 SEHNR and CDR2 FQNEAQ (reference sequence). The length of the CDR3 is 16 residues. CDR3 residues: CASSLGVAWLQETQYF.

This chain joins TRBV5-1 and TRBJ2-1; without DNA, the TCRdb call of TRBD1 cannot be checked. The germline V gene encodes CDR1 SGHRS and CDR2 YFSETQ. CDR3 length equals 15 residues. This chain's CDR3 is CASSLARAGDHEQFF.

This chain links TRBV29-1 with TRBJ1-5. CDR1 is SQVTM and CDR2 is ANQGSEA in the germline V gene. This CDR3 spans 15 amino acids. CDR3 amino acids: CSVESNSGRDQPQHF.

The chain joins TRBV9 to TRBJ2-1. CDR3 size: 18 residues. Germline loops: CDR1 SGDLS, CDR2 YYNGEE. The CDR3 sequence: CASSVGKTPPGFINEQFF.

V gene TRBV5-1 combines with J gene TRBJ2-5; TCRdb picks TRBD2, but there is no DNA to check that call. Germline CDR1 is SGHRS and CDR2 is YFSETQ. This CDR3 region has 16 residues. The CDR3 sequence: CASSSLLAGPQETQYF.

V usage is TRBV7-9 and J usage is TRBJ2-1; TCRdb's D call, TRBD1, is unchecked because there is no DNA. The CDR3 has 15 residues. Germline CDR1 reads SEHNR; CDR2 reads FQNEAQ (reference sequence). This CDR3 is CASSISGTGHNEQFF.

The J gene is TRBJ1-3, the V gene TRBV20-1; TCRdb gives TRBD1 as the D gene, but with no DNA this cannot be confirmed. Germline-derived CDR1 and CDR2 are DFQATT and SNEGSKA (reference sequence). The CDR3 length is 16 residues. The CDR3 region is CSARPRQGAYGNTTYF.

The CDR3: CASSLTTSGRNTDTQYF. The chain links TRBV28 to TRBJ2-3; with no DNA, the TCRdb D assignment of TRBD2 cannot be verified. CDR1 is MDHEN, CDR2 SYDVKM, per germline. This CDR3 is built from 17 residues.

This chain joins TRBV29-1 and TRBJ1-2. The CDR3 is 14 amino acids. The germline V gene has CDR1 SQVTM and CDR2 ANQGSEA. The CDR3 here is CSVEDSTRCCGYTF.

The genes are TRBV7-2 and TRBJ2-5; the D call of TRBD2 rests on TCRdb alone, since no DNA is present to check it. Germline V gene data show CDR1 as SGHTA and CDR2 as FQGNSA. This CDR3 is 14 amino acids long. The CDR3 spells CASSSRLGRETQYF.

CDR3 region: CASSFAGSGLFF. This chain uses TRBV7-9 with TRBJ2-1; TCRdb picks TRBD2, but there is no DNA to check that call. The CDR3 runs 12 residues. Germline V lookup: CDR1 SEHNR, CDR2 FQNEAQ (reference sequence).

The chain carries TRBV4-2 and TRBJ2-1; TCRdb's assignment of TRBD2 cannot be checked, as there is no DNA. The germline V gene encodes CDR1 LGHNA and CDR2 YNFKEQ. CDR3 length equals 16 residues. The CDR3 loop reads CASSQVAGGGGNEQFF.

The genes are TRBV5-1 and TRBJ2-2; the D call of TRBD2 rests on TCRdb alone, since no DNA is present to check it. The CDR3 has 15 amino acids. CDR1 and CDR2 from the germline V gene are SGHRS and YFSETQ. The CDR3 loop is CASSWGTHQTGELFF.

CDR3: CASSSEGLRTQYF. The chain carries TRBV5-1 and TRBJ2-5; as DNA is missing, the TRBD2 call by TCRdb cannot be tested. The CDR3 contains 13 residues. The germline V gene encodes CDR1 SGHRS and CDR2 YFSETQ. Full variable domain (outside the CDR3, taken from reference TRBV5-1 and TRBJ2-5): KAGVTQTPRYLIKTRGQQVTLSCSPISGHRSVSWYQQTPGQGLQFLFEYFSETQRNKGNFPGRFSGRQFSNSRSEMNVSTLELGDSALYLCASSSEGLRTQYFGPGTRLLVL.

The CDR3 spells CASSLSPSGQNYEQYF. The rearrangement joins TRBV27 to TRBJ2-7; TCRdb names TRBD1, which stays unverified in the absence of DNA. CDR1 MNHEY and CDR2 SMNVEV come from the germline V gene (reference sequence). This CDR3 has 16 amino acids.

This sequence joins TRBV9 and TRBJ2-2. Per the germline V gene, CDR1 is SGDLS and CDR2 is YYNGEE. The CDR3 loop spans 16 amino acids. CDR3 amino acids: CASSVEQTPVTGELFF.

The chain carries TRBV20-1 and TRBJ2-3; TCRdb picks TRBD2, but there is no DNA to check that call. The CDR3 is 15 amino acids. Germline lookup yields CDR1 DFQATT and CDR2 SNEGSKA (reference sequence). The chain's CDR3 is CSAIPLAGATDTQYF.

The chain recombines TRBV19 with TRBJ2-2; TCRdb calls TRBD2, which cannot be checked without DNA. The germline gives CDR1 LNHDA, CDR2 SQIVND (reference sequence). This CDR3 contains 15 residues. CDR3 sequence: CAVRKPSGGAGELFF.

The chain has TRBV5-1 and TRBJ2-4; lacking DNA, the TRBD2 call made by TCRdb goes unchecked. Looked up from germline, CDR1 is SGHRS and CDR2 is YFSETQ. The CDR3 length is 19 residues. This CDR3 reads CASSQEPPGLAGGLNIQYF.

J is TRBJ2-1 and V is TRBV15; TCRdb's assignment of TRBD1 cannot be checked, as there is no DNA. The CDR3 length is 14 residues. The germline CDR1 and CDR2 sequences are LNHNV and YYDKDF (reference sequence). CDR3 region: CAGNNRGQYNEQFF.

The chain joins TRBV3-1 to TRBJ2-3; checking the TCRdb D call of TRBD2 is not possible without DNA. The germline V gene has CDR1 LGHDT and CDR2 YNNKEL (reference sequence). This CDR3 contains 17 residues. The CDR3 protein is CASSQELAGGNTDTQYF.

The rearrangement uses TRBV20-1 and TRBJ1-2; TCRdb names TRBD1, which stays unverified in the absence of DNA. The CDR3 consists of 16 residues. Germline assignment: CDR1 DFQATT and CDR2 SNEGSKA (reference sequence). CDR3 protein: CSARDHSDPRAGGYTF.